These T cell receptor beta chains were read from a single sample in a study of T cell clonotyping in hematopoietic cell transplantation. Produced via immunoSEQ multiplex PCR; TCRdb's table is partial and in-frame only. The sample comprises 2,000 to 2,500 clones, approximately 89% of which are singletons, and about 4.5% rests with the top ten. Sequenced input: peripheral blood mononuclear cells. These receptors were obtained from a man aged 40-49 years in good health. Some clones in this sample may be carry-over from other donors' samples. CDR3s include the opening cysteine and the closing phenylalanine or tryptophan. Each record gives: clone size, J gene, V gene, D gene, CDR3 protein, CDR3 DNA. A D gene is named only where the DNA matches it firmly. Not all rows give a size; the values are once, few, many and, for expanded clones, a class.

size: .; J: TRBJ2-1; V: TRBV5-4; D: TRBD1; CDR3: CASSLWTGPEYNEQFF; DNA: TGTGCCAGCAGCTTATGGACAGGCCCGGAATACAATGAGCAGTTCTTC
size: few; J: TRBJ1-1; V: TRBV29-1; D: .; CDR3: CSGVISEAFF; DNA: TGCAGCGGGGTTATATCTGAAGCTTTCTTT
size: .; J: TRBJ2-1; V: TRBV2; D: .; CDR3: CASSENSYNEQFF; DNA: TGTGCCAGCAGTGAAAACAGCTACAATGAGCAGTTCTTC
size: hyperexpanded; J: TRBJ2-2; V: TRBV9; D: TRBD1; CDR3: CASSFRDRDTGELFF; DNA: TGTGCCAGCAGCTTCCGGGACAGGGACACCGGGGAGCTGTTTTTT
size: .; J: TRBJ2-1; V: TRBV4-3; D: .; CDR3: CASSQVGRLTSRANEQFF; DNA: TGCGCCAGCAGCCAAGTAGGGCGGCTAACGAGCAGGGCGAATGAGCAGTTCTTC
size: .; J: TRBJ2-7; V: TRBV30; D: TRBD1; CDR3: CAWSPGGAEQYF; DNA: TGTGCCTGGAGTCCAGGGGGCGCCGAGCAGTACTTC
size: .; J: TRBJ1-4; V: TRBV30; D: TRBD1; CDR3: CAWSFLGQGTGVEKLFF; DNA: TGTGCCTGGAGTTTCCTTGGACAGGGGACAGGGGTTGAAAAACTGTTTTTT
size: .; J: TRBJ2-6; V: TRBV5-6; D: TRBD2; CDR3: CASSNVGGAGANVLTF; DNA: TGTGCCAGCAGCAACGTTGGGGGGGCTGGGGCCAACGTCCTGACTTTC
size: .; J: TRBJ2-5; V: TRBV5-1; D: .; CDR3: CASSLWQAQETQYF; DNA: TGCGCCAGCAGCTTGTGGCAGGCCCAAGAGACCCAGTACTTC
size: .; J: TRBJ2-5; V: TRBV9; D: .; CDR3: CASSVVGGLGETQYF; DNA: TGTGCCAGCAGCGTGGTGGGGGGGCTCGGGGAGACCCAGTACTTC
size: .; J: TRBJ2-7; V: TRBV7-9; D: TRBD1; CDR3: CASSQGSTGANEQYF; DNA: TGTGCCAGCAGCCAGGGGTCAACAGGGGCGAACGAGCAGTACTTC
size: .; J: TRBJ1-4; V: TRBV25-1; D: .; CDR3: CASSSGEEKLFF; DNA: TGTGCCAGCAGCTCAGGGGAGGAAAAACTGTTTTTT
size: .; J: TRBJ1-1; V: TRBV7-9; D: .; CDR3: CASSLLGTGAFF; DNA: TGTGCCAGCAGCTTATTAGGAACCGGAGCTTTCTTT
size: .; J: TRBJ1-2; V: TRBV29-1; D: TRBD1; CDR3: CSVGDREGYTF; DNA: TGCAGCGTGGGGGACAGGGAAGGCTACACCTTC
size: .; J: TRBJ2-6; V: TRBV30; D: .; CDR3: CAWSRGPSSGANVLTF; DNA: TGTGCCTGGAGTAGGGGCCCGAGCTCTGGGGCCAACGTCCTGACTTTC
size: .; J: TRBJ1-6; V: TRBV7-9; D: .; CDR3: CASSQGADSPLHF; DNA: TGTGCCAGCAGCCAGGGAGCCGATTCACCCCTCCACTTT
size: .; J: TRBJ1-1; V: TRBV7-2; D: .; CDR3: CASSLQSSMNTEAFF; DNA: TGTGCCAGCAGCTTACAGAGTTCCATGAACACTGAAGCTTTCTTT
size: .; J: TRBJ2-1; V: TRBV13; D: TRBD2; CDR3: CASSDLAGMLGRQFF; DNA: TGTGCCAGCAGCGACCTAGCGGGTATGCTCGGTCGGCAGTTCTTC
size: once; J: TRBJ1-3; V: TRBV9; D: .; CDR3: CASSVLSGNTIYF; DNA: TGTGCCAGCAGCGTACTCTCTGGAAACACCATATATTTT
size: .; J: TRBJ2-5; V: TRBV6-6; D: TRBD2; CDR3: CASTRSSSGGAETQYF; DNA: TGTGCCAGCACCCGATCGTCTAGCGGGGGGGCGGAGACCCAGTACTTC
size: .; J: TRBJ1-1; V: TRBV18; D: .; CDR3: CASQLNGGNTEAFF; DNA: TGTGCCAGCCAACTCAACGGGGGCAACACTGAAGCTTTCTTT
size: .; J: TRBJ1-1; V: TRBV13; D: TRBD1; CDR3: CASSSSETGRPEAFF; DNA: TGTGCCAGCAGCTCGTCGGAGACAGGGCGTCCTGAAGCTTTCTTT
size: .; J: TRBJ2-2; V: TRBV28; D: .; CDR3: CASSSGGGTGELFF; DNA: TGTGCCAGCAGTTCCGGGGGAGGCACCGGGGAGCTGTTTTTT
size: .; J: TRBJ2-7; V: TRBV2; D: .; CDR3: CAAQGGTVIGEQYF; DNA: TGTGCCGCCCAAGGTGGGACCGTCATCGGCGAGCAGTACTTC
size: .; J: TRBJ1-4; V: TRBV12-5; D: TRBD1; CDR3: CASATDRGGEKLFF; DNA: TGTGCTAGTGCCACGGACAGGGGGGGTGAAAAACTGTTTTTT
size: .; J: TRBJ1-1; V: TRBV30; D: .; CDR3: CAWKRAFGEAFF; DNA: TGTGCCTGGAAAAGGGCGTTTGGTGAAGCTTTCTTT
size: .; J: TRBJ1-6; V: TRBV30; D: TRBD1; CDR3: CAWRGYTGTVNSPLHF; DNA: TGTGCCTGGAGAGGCTATACTGGGACAGTGAATTCACCCCTCCACTTT